A selection of T cell receptor beta chains follows, all from one sample in a study of cytomegalovirus exposure and HLA in healthy donors. The table came from immunoSEQ multiplex PCR; TCRdb's copy has only in-frame clones and leaves some out. In the table there are some 95,000 clones, under 85% of which are singletons. Material: PBMCs. These receptors were obtained from a woman aged 40 to 50 in good health and CMV-seropositive. The CDR3 runs from the conserved cysteine through the conserved F or W. The order of the fields is D gene, clone size, J gene, V gene, CDR3 DNA, CDR3 protein. A D gene is named only where the DNA matches it firmly. Some rows have no size entry. The others give once, few or many, or a class for an expanded clone.

D gene: TRBD1; clone size: .; J gene: TRBJ2-7; V gene: TRBV5-1; CDR3 DNA: TGCGCCAGCAGCTTGGGGACAGGGGTATACGAGCAGTACTTC; CDR3 protein: CASSLGTGVYEQYF
D gene: TRBD1; clone size: .; J gene: TRBJ2-3; V gene: TRBV6-1; CDR3 DNA: TGTGCCAGCAGGAGGACAGGGGGGTGGGGGGATACGCAGTATTTT; CDR3 protein: CASRRTGGWGDTQYF
D gene: .; clone size: once; J gene: TRBJ2-1; V gene: TRBV6-1; CDR3 DNA: TGTGCCAGCAGCGGAGGGGCTGGTTACAATAAGCAGTTCTTC; CDR3 protein: CASSGGAGYNKQFF
D gene: TRBD2; clone size: .; J gene: TRBJ2-1; V gene: TRBV10-3; CDR3 DNA: TGTGCCATCACCTCCGTAGCGGGCAGCTCCTACAATGAGCAGTTCTTC; CDR3 protein: CAITSVAGSSYNEQFF
D gene: .; clone size: .; J gene: TRBJ2-7; V gene: TRBV5-1; CDR3 DNA: TGCGCCAGCAGCTTGGAGCTCTCCTACGAGCAGTACTTC; CDR3 protein: CASSLELSYEQYF
D gene: TRBD1; clone size: .; J gene: TRBJ2-5; V gene: TRBV5-6; CDR3 DNA: TGTGCCAGCACCCTAATGACAGGGGAGGAGACCCAGTACTTC; CDR3 protein: CASTLMTGEETQYF
D gene: TRBD1; clone size: .; J gene: TRBJ1-2; V gene: TRBV7-3; CDR3 DNA: TGTGCCAGCAGCCGCGCGGGGACAGTCTATGGCTACACCTTC; CDR3 protein: CASSRAGTVYGYTF
D gene: .; clone size: .; J gene: TRBJ1-3; V gene: TRBV9; CDR3 DNA: TGTGCCAGCAGCGTCGCCCCCTTCCAGGGGCCGTTCTCTGGAAACACCATATATTTT; CDR3 protein: CASSVAPFQGPFSGNTIYF
D gene: TRBD2; clone size: once; J gene: TRBJ2-1; V gene: TRBV7-3; CDR3 DNA: TGTGCCAGCAGCCCCGGGACTAGTCACTACAATGAGCAGTTCTTC; CDR3 protein: CASSPGTSHYNEQFF
D gene: TRBD2; clone size: .; J gene: TRBJ2-1; V gene: TRBV7-6; CDR3 DNA: TGTGCCAGCAGCGTCAACAGGGTAGCGGGAGTAGCCTACAATGAGCAGTTCTTC; CDR3 protein: CASSVNRVAGVAYNEQFF
D gene: TRBD1; clone size: .; J gene: TRBJ2-7; V gene: TRBV28; CDR3 DNA: TGTGCCAGCAGACCCGGGACAGCCACCTACGAGCAGTACTTC; CDR3 protein: CASRPGTATYEQYF
D gene: .; clone size: .; J gene: TRBJ1-3; V gene: TRBV5-1; CDR3 DNA: TGCGCCAGCTCCATAGGGGAATCTGGAAACACCATATATTTT; CDR3 protein: CASSIGESGNTIYF
D gene: .; clone size: .; J gene: TRBJ2-2; V gene: TRBV5-1; CDR3 DNA: TGCGCCAGCAGCTCTAGCGCCCTCACCGGGGAGCTGTTTTTT; CDR3 protein: CASSSSALTGELFF
D gene: TRBD2; clone size: once; J gene: TRBJ2-3; V gene: TRBV5-8; CDR3 DNA: TGTGCCAGCAGCAGAATTATTGCTAGCGGGAGATACACAGATACGCAGTATTTT; CDR3 protein: CASSRIIASGRYTDTQYF
D gene: .; clone size: .; J gene: TRBJ1-1; V gene: TRBV5-1; CDR3 DNA: TGCGCCAGCAGCTACACAGGGAACACTGAAGCTTTCTTT; CDR3 protein: CASSYTGNTEAFF
D gene: .; clone size: .; J gene: TRBJ2-7; V gene: TRBV29-1; CDR3 DNA: TGCAGCGTAGGGGACATCGGCGAGCAGTACTTC; CDR3 protein: CSVGDIGEQYF
D gene: .; clone size: .; J gene: TRBJ2-7; V gene: TRBV21-1; CDR3 DNA: TGTGCCAGCAGCCCCACATCCGAGGGACTCCCAAGCTCCTACGAGCAGTACTTC; CDR3 protein: CASSPTSEGLPSSYEQYF
D gene: .; clone size: .; J gene: TRBJ2-7; V gene: TRBV5-1; CDR3 DNA: TGCGCCAGCAGCCTGCGCGCTTCCTACGAGCAGTACTTC; CDR3 protein: CASSLRASYEQYF
D gene: .; clone size: .; J gene: TRBJ1-1; V gene: TRBV7-9; CDR3 DNA: TGTGCCAGCAGCTTAGCGGCTCTTATTAAGAACACTGAAGCTTTCTTT; CDR3 protein: CASSLAALIKNTEAFF
D gene: .; clone size: .; J gene: TRBJ1-1; V gene: TRBV27; CDR3 DNA: TGTGCCAGCAGTTTATTAGGGAGGGAAGCTTTCTTT; CDR3 protein: CASSLLGREAFF
D gene: .; clone size: .; J gene: TRBJ1-1; V gene: TRBV7-9; CDR3 DNA: TGTGCCAGCAGCCCAACGGACAGAATGAACACTGAAGCTTTCTTT; CDR3 protein: CASSPTDRMNTEAFF
D gene: TRBD1; clone size: .; J gene: TRBJ2-3; V gene: TRBV18; CDR3 DNA: TGTGCCAGCTCACCGACAGGGAGAACAGATACGCAGTATTTT; CDR3 protein: CASSPTGRTDTQYF
D gene: TRBD1; clone size: .; J gene: TRBJ2-7; V gene: TRBV11-3; CDR3 DNA: TGTGCCAGCAGTCACCGGGACAGGAACTACGAGCAGTACTTC; CDR3 protein: CASSHRDRNYEQYF
D gene: TRBD2; clone size: .; J gene: TRBJ2-7; V gene: TRBV6-1; CDR3 DNA: TGTGCCATCAGTTCTTCGACTAGCAGCGTCGAGCAGTACTTC; CDR3 protein: CAISSSTSSVEQYF
D gene: .; clone size: .; J gene: TRBJ2-6; V gene: TRBV15; CDR3 DNA: TGTGCCACCAGCAGTTCTAGCTCTGGGGCCAACGTCCTGACTTTC; CDR3 protein: CATSSSSSGANVLTF
D gene: .; clone size: .; J gene: TRBJ1-1; V gene: TRBV27; CDR3 DNA: TGTGCCAGCAGTTCGGGGAGTGTCACTGAAGCTTTCTTT; CDR3 protein: CASSSGSVTEAFF
D gene: TRBD2; clone size: .; J gene: TRBJ2-1; V gene: TRBV9; CDR3 DNA: TGTGCCAGCAGCCAGAGGACTAGCGATTACAATGAGCAGTTCTTC; CDR3 protein: CASSQRTSDYNEQFF
D gene: .; clone size: once; J gene: TRBJ1-1; V gene: TRBV5-5; CDR3 DNA: TGTGCCAGCAGCCCGAGGGTGATTATCACTGAAGCTTTCTTT; CDR3 protein: CASSPRVIITEAFF
D gene: TRBD2; clone size: few; J gene: TRBJ2-1; V gene: TRBV28; CDR3 DNA: TGTGCCAGCTACCGAGCGGGGGCCTTCAATGAGCAGTTCTTC; CDR3 protein: CASYRAGAFNEQFF
D gene: TRBD1; clone size: .; J gene: TRBJ2-3; V gene: TRBV5-1; CDR3 DNA: TGCGCCAGTGGAGGGGGACAGGTCACAGATACGCAGTATTTT; CDR3 protein: CASGGGQVTDTQYF
D gene: .; clone size: .; J gene: TRBJ1-2; V gene: TRBV11-2; CDR3 DNA: TGTGCCAGCAGCTTATCACAGGGTAACTATGGCTACACCTTC; CDR3 protein: CASSLSQGNYGYTF
D gene: .; clone size: .; J gene: TRBJ2-1; V gene: TRBV15; CDR3 DNA: TGTGCCACCAGCAGGAGCGTCGATGAGCAGTTCTTC; CDR3 protein: CATSRSVDEQFF
D gene: TRBD2; clone size: .; J gene: TRBJ2-3; V gene: TRBV5-8; CDR3 DNA: TGTGCCAGCAACGGGGGCGGGAGGGGCACAGATACGCAGTATTTT; CDR3 protein: CASNGGGRGTDTQYF
D gene: TRBD1; clone size: .; J gene: TRBJ2-5; V gene: TRBV6-5; CDR3 DNA: TGTGCCAGCAGTTACTCGATGACAGGGGAGAGAGAGACCCAGTACTTC; CDR3 protein: CASSYSMTGERETQYF
D gene: .; clone size: once; J gene: TRBJ2-2; V gene: TRBV6-5; CDR3 DNA: TGTGCCAGCAGTTACTTTCGGGGTGCCGGGGAGCTGTTTTTT; CDR3 protein: CASSYFRGAGELFF
D gene: TRBD1; clone size: .; J gene: TRBJ1-1; V gene: TRBV28; CDR3 DNA: TGTGCCAGCAGTGGTATGACAGGGATGAACACTGAAGCTTTCTTT; CDR3 protein: CASSGMTGMNTEAFF
D gene: TRBD1; clone size: .; J gene: TRBJ2-7; V gene: TRBV6-5; CDR3 DNA: TGTGCCAGCAGCTACTCCGGGACAGGGGTCGGCGAGCAGTACTTC; CDR3 protein: CASSYSGTGVGEQYF
D gene: TRBD1; clone size: .; J gene: TRBJ1-2; V gene: TRBV27; CDR3 DNA: TGTGCCAGCAGGCCCGACAGGGTGGCCTATGGCTACACCTTC; CDR3 protein: CASRPDRVAYGYTF
D gene: TRBD1; clone size: .; J gene: TRBJ2-7; V gene: TRBV11-2; CDR3 DNA: TGTGCCAGCAGCTTAGATGGTCGAGGGGGCGGGGAGCAGTACTTC; CDR3 protein: CASSLDGRGGGEQYF
D gene: .; clone size: .; J gene: TRBJ2-5; V gene: TRBV6-5; CDR3 DNA: TGTGCCAGCAGTTACGGGCAGGGAACGCAAGAGACCCAGTACTTC; CDR3 protein: CASSYGQGTQETQYF
D gene: TRBD2; clone size: few; J gene: TRBJ2-1; V gene: TRBV7-3; CDR3 DNA: TGTGCCAGCAGCTTAGGACTAGCGGGAGGTACTATCTACAATGAGCAGTTCTTC; CDR3 protein: CASSLGLAGGTIYNEQFF
D gene: .; clone size: few; J gene: TRBJ2-1; V gene: TRBV29-1; CDR3 DNA: TGCAGCATCCGGGACACCTCAAGCAGGTTCAATGAGCAGTTCTTC; CDR3 protein: CSIRDTSSRFNEQFF
D gene: .; clone size: .; J gene: TRBJ2-7; V gene: TRBV6-5; CDR3 DNA: TGTGCCACTCGATCTGCGGGCATCTCCTACGAGCAGTACTTC; CDR3 protein: CATRSAGISYEQYF
D gene: .; clone size: .; J gene: TRBJ2-3; V gene: TRBV9; CDR3 DNA: TGTGCCAGCAGCGCGGAGGGTGGACTCACAGATACGCAGTATTTT; CDR3 protein: CASSAEGGLTDTQYF
D gene: .; clone size: .; J gene: TRBJ2-7; V gene: TRBV6-5; CDR3 DNA: TGTGCCAGCACCCGGGGGGCAGGTGACTACGAGCAGTACTTC; CDR3 protein: CASTRGAGDYEQYF
D gene: .; clone size: .; J gene: TRBJ1-5; V gene: TRBV30; CDR3 DNA: TGTGCCTGGAGTCAGGGAACACGGCAGCCCCAGCATTTT; CDR3 protein: CAWSQGTRQPQHF
D gene: .; clone size: .; J gene: TRBJ1-2; V gene: TRBV7-3; CDR3 DNA: TGTGCCAGCAGCTTAGGATCGGGCTATGGCTACACCTTC; CDR3 protein: CASSLGSGYGYTF
D gene: TRBD1; clone size: .; J gene: TRBJ1-5; V gene: TRBV18; CDR3 DNA: TGTGCCAGCTCACCACCGGTAAGACAGGGAGGCAATCAGCCCCAGCATTTT; CDR3 protein: CASSPPVRQGGNQPQHF
D gene: .; clone size: .; J gene: TRBJ1-6; V gene: TRBV7-9; CDR3 DNA: TGTGCCAGCGGTTCAGGGCATCGGAGTTCACCCCTCCACTTT; CDR3 protein: CASGSGHRSSPLHF
D gene: .; clone size: .; J gene: TRBJ2-1; V gene: TRBV7-3; CDR3 DNA: TGTGCCAGCAGCTTAGTCCCCGGGGACAATGAGCAGTTCTTC; CDR3 protein: CASSLVPGDNEQFF
D gene: TRBD1; clone size: .; J gene: TRBJ2-7; V gene: TRBV10-3; CDR3 DNA: TGTGCCATCATGGGGACAGGGGAGCGGTACGAGCAGTACTTC; CDR3 protein: CAIMGTGERYEQYF
D gene: TRBD1; clone size: .; J gene: TRBJ2-7; V gene: TRBV19; CDR3 DNA: TGTGCCACCGGCCCGGGACAGCTTTACGAGCAGTACTTC; CDR3 protein: CATGPGQLYEQYF
D gene: TRBD1; clone size: .; J gene: TRBJ2-5; V gene: TRBV19; CDR3 DNA: TGTGCCAGTAGTACGGGGGACAGGGGGCTTGCGACCCAGTACTTC; CDR3 protein: CASSTGDRGLATQYF
D gene: .; clone size: .; J gene: TRBJ2-3; V gene: TRBV15; CDR3 DNA: TGTGCCACCAGCAGAGGACTAATAGACACAGATACGCAGTATTTT; CDR3 protein: CATSRGLIDTDTQYF
D gene: TRBD1; clone size: .; J gene: TRBJ1-3; V gene: TRBV6-4; CDR3 DNA: TGTGCCAGCAATGGTACAGGGGCCTCTGGAAACACCATATATTTT; CDR3 protein: CASNGTGASGNTIYF
D gene: TRBD2; clone size: .; J gene: TRBJ2-3; V gene: TRBV10-2; CDR3 DNA: TGCGCCAGCAGTGAGTCCAGGACTAGCGGGAGGGCCCCAGATACGCAGTATTTT; CDR3 protein: CASSESRTSGRAPDTQYF
D gene: TRBD1; clone size: .; J gene: TRBJ2-2; V gene: TRBV13; CDR3 DNA: TGTGCCAGCTCCTACACAGGGGGAATATCGAACACCGGGGAGCTGTTTTTT; CDR3 protein: CASSYTGGISNTGELFF
D gene: .; clone size: .; J gene: TRBJ1-1; V gene: TRBV19; CDR3 DNA: TGTGCCAGCACAGGGATGAACACTGAAGCTTTCTTT; CDR3 protein: CASTGMNTEAFF